These 32 T cell receptor beta chains share one sample of origin, sequenced in a study of molecular identifiers for immune sequencing clone quantification. TCRdb recomputed calls from the PCR reads with MiXCR, one row per CDR3 protein. Of approximately 90,000 distinct CDR3 sequences listed, over 20% were seen once; the top ten hold more than 1%. Sequencing was performed on naive CD8+ T cells from blood, with Jurkat cell RNA spiked in. Subset noted: FACS-sorted CD8+CD4-CCR7+CD45RA+ naive T cells. These TCRs come from a human donor in good health. Some libraries in this study had Jurkat cell RNA spiked in.

Concerning this clonotype: This clone may be a read error of a much larger clone one base away. This sequence joins TRBV7-9 and TRBJ2-7, with 8 nucleotides matching TRBD1. V lost 1 base, J lost 5 bases, and 7 bases stayed unmatched. This CDR3 region has 15 residues. Germline V lookup: CDR1 SEHNR, CDR2 FQNEAQ (reference sequence). For the CDR3, the DNA is TGTGCCAGCAGCTTAGAAGAACAGGGGGGCCACGAGCAGTACTTC. Encoded protein: CASSLEEQGGHEQYF.

This clonotype was seen ten or more times. V usage is TRBV9 and J usage is TRBJ1-2, with 8 bases that match TRBD1. V lost 4 bases, J lost 2 bases, and 7 bases stayed unmatched. This CDR3 has 15 residues. Germline CDR1 SGDLS, CDR2 YYNGEE. The CDR3 here is CASSSQQGGNYGYTF. The CDR3 coding sequence is TGTGCCAGCAGCTCCCAACAGGGGGGAAACTATGGCTACACCTTC.

Worth noting for this clonotype: Since a much larger clone is just one base distant, this may be a read error. The V and J genes are TRBV7-9 and TRBJ2-3; D gene unclear. Germline V lookup: CDR1 SEHNR, CDR2 FQNEAQ (reference sequence). This CDR3 comprises 13 residues. The CDR3 region is CVSSPARTDTQYF. The CDR3 DNA follows: TGTGTCAGCAGCCCCGCCCGCACAGATACGCAGTATTTT.

This clonotype was picked up a small number of times. The J gene is TRBJ2-1, the V gene TRBV24-1, with D possibly being TRBD1 (5 bases). Germline V gene data show CDR1 as KGHDR and CDR2 as SFDVKD. Trimming took off 5 bases at V and 6 bases at J, with 10 bases between the two ends. The CDR3 totals 13 residues. The CDR3 nucleotides are TGTGCCACCAGTGTTGGGGCGCGCAATGAGCAGTTCTTC. Its protein is CATSVGARNEQFF.

This clonotype was picked up many times. The V gene is TRBV7-2, the J gene TRBJ2-7, with TRBD1 as a possible D gene (5 bases). CDR3 length equals 14 residues. Germline V lookup: CDR1 SGHTA, CDR2 FQGNSA. Trimming stripped 1 base from V and 6 bases from J, with 13 bases between. DNA for the CDR3: TGTGCCAGCAGCTTAGACGCGTCAGGGCTCGAGCAGTACTTC. Amino acid sequence: CASSLDASGLEQYF. The whole variable domain, filled in from reference TRBV7-2 and TRBJ2-7, reads GAGVSQSPSNKVTEKGKDVELRCDPISGHTALYWYRQSLGQGLEFLIYFQGNSAPDKSGLPSDRFSAERTGGSVSTLTIQRTQQEDSAVYLCASSLDASGLEQYFGPGTRLTVT.

This clonotype occurred many times. The gene calls are TRBV7-9 and TRBJ2-7, with 13 nucleotides matching TRBD2. The CDR3 sequence is 15 residues long. The J segment lost 2 bases and the V segment lost 5 bases, leaving 3 bases of the junction unmatched. In germline, CDR1 is SEHNR, CDR2 FQNEAQ (reference sequence). In DNA form, the CDR3 reads TGTGCCAGCAGCCCAACTAGCGGGAGGGCCTACGAGCAGTACTTC. It yields the protein CASSPTSGRAYEQYF.

This clonotype was found many times. The chain combines TRBV7-6 with TRBJ1-1; tentative D call: TRBD1 (6 bases). Germline V gene lookup returns CDR1 SGHVS and CDR2 FNYEAQ. With 5 bases removed from V and 2 bases from J, the gap between germline ends came to 15 bases. CDR3 size: 15 residues. CDR3 residues: CASSKNQGLNTEAFF. DNA of the CDR3: TGTGCCAGCAGCAAGAATCAGGGGCTTAACACTGAAGCTTTCTTT. Full variable domain (rest looked up from reference TRBV7-6 and TRBJ1-1): GAGVSQSPRYKVTKRGQDVALRCDPISGHVSLYWYRQALGQGPEFLTYFNYEAQQDKSGLPNDRFSAERPEGSISTLTIQRTEQRDSAMYRCASSKNQGLNTEAFFGQGTRLTVV.

This clonotype was picked up many times. This sequence joins TRBV7-9 and TRBJ2-3; D gene uncertain. The V end lost 2 bases, the J end lost 0 bases, and 12 bases lay between the germline ends. The germline gives CDR1 SEHNR, CDR2 FQNEAQ (reference sequence). CDR3 length equals 16 residues. In DNA, the CDR3 is TGTGCCAGCAGCTTATTTACAGCAGCTAGCACAGATACGCAGTATTTT. Its protein product is CASSLFTAASTDTQYF.

This clonotype has ten or more counts. The V and J genes are TRBV6-2 or TRBV6-3 and TRBJ2-2, with 7 positions matching TRBD2. CDR1 and CDR2 from the germline V gene are MNHEY and SVGEGT. CDR3 size: 15 residues. J gave up 3 bases and V 6 bases, and 7 bases lay outside the gene matches. CDR3 region: CASSFIAGDTGELFF. The CDR3 DNA sequence: TGTGCCAGCAGCTTCATAGCGGGTGACACCGGGGAGCTGTTTTTT.

This chain uses TRBV29-1 with TRBJ2-1, with no clear D. CDR1 and CDR2 (germline): SQVTM, ANQGSEA. There are 11 residues in the CDR3. V lost 3 bases and J lost 6, with 6 bases in between. CDR3 nucleotides: TGCAGCGTTGAGGAGTTCAATGAGCAGTTCTTC. Its protein product is CSVEEFNEQFF.

A remark on this clonotype: With a much larger clone just one base away, this may be a read error. The chain recombines TRBV7-2 with TRBJ2-5; 7 nucleotides agree with TRBD1. Germline CDR1 and CDR2: SGHTA and FQGNSA. The CDR3 is made up of 13 amino acids. Written as DNA, the CDR3 is TGTGCCTGCAGCCCAGGGGGTTGGAAGACCCAGTACTTC. It encodes CACSPGGWKTQYF.

This clonotype was seen just once. The chain has TRBV7-8 and TRBJ2-1; D might be TRBD1 (6 bases). The CDR3 consists of 15 residues. Germline lookup yields CDR1 SGHVS and CDR2 FQNEAQ. Trimming took off 2 bases at V and 5 bases at J, with 13 bases between the two ends. This chain's CDR3 is CASSLTGRFHNEQFF. Here the CDR3 DNA reads TGTGCCAGCAGCTTAACAGGGCGATTTCACAATGAGCAGTTCTTC.

This clonotype has a single count. A single base separates this from a much larger clone, so it may be a read error. The conserved final phenylalanine or tryptophan is absent from the CDR3, which likely points to a read error. This chain uses TRBV4-1 with TRBJ1-5; D not certain. V lost 4 bases and J lost 11, with 21 bases in between. The CDR3 is 15 amino acids. CDR1 and CDR2 from the germline V gene are MGHRA and YSYEKL. The CDR3 is CASSLMRSPGVAQHS. The CDR3 DNA sequence: TGCGCCAGCAGCCTTATGCGGTCTCCCGGGGTGGCCCAGCATTCT.

Remarks on this clonotype: Just one base apart from a much larger clone, this may be a read error. J is TRBJ2-7 and V is TRBV4-1; no reliable D call. CDR1 and CDR2 (germline): MGHRA, YSYEKL. CDR3 length: 15 residues. Trimming cost V 0 bases and J 0 bases, with 9 bases left between them. The CDR3 protein is CASSQEAGLSYEQYF. The CDR3 DNA is TGCGCCAGCAGCCAAGAGGCCGGGCTCTCCTACGAGCAGTACTTC.

This clonotype was seen a single time. An end of the junction does not agree with germline; a read error may underlie this. CDR3 DNA sequence: TGTGCCAGCAGCAAGACCGGGACAGGAAACACTGAAACTTTCTTT. Its protein is CASSKTGTGNTETFF. V and J are TRBV7-9 and TRBJ1-1; 8 positions agree with TRBD1. This CDR3 has 15 amino acids. Germline V lookup: CDR1 SEHNR, CDR2 FQNEAQ (reference sequence).

The table lists this clonotype with many counts. The chain has TRBV2 and TRBJ2-2; no firm D call. From germline, CDR1 is SNHLY and CDR2 FYNNEI. With 5 bases removed from V and 3 bases from J, the gap between germline ends came to 13 bases. The CDR3 has 15 amino acids. CDR3 amino acids: CASSSDTPHTGELFF. The DNA for the CDR3 is TGTGCCAGCAGTTCTGACACACCCCACACCGGGGAGCTGTTTTTT.

This clonotype has a count of ten or more. This sequence joins TRBV28 and TRBJ2-3; 9 bases fit TRBD2. The germline V gene has CDR1 MDHEN and CDR2 SYDVKM. The CDR3 is 17 residues long. V shed 2 bases and J 3 bases; nucleotides not matched to a gene: 9. Written as DNA, the CDR3 is TGTGCCAGCAGTTTAGCTGGCGGGAGGGAATGGACAGATACGCAGTATTTT. It specifies CASSLAGGREWTDTQYF.

There are many counts of this clonotype. The chain carries TRBV7-8 and TRBJ2-7, with D unresolved. Looked up from germline, CDR1 is SGHVS and CDR2 is FQNEAQ. The CDR3 is 13 residues long. The V and J ends lost 3 bases and 4 bases respectively, with 10 bases between them. The CDR3 nucleotides read TGTGCCAGCAGCTTGGGCCTATCTTACGAGCAGTACTTC. As protein: CASSLGLSYEQYF.

This clonotype turned up a few times. This rearrangement joins TRBV12-5 to TRBJ2-6, with a tentative D call TRBD1 (5 bases). This CDR3 has 15 amino acids. The germline V and J ends were trimmed by 7 bases and 4 bases, with 14 bases remaining between them. CDR1 and CDR2 (germline): LGHNT, FRNRAP. CDR3 region: CASVLDSLGANVLTF. DNA of the CDR3: TGTGCTAGTGTCCTAGACAGCCTAGGGGCCAACGTCCTGACTTTC.

This clonotype was observed at least ten times. This chain connects TRBV6-4 to TRBJ1-4, with D perhaps matching TRBD1 (6 bases). CDR1 is MRHNA, CDR2 SNTAGT, per germline. CDR3 size: 15 residues. The germline V and J ends were trimmed by 6 bases and 4 bases, with 15 bases remaining between them. The CDR3 DNA is TGTGCCAGCAGCCCGGGGGCGCGTCTTAATGAAAAACTGTTTTTT. This codes for CASSPGARLNEKLFF.

This chain uses TRBV4-3 with TRBJ1-2; the D is unclear. V shed 0 bases and J shed 3 bases, with 11 bases lying between them. The CDR3 is 15 residues long. Germline CDR1 reads LGHNA; CDR2 reads YSLEER. The CDR3 nucleotides read TGCGCCAGCAGCCAAGATTTGGGCCAACACTATGGCTACACCTTC. Encoded protein: CASSQDLGQHYGYTF.

The chain employs TRBV10-3 and TRBJ2-7; either TRBD1 or TRBD2 may fit D (6 bases each). The germline gives CDR1 ENHRY, CDR2 SYGVKD. Trimming pared 3 bases from V and 3 bases from J, leaving 18 bases between. The CDR3 extends over 16 amino acids. The CDR3 spells CAISDPPGGYNYEQYF. CDR3 DNA sequence: TGTGCCATCAGTGACCCCCCCGGGGGCTACAACTACGAGCAGTACTTC.

This clonotype was counted ten times or more. This sequence joins TRBV4-1 and TRBJ2-1; possibly TRBD1 for D (5 bases). The CDR3 runs 16 residues. The germline gives CDR1 MGHRA, CDR2 YSYEKL. Trimming took off 0 bases at V and 3 bases at J, with 12 bases between the two ends. The CDR3 DNA sequence: TGCGCCAGCAGCCAAGAGCAGGGCTTTAGCTACAATGAGCAGTTCTTC. Translated, it gives CASSQEQGFSYNEQFF.

The V gene is TRBV6-5, the J gene TRBJ1-5; D remains ambiguous. The CDR3 sequence is 13 residues long. The V gene lost 6 bases and the J gene lost 7 bases, with 13 bases spanning the gap. The germline gives CDR1 MNHEY, CDR2 SVGAGI. CDR3 DNA sequence: TGTGCCAGCAGCCCCTCCGGACGCCAGCCCCAGCATTTT. It encodes CASSPSGRQPQHF.

At least ten counts were recorded for this clonotype. This chain links TRBV15 with TRBJ2-1; D is perhaps TRBD1 (6 bases). Trimming removed 1 base at V and 7 bases at J, with 14 bases between. The length of the CDR3 is 15 residues. The germline gives CDR1 LNHNV, CDR2 YYDKDF (reference sequence). As DNA, the CDR3 is TGTGCCACCAGCAGAGGCACAGGGAATAGGAATGAGCAGTTCTTC. Translated, it gives CATSRGTGNRNEQFF.

This clonotype was observed a few times. This chain links TRBV12-3 or TRBV12-4 with TRBJ2-1; TRBD1 agrees at 12 bases. The CDR3 loop spans 15 amino acids. J gave up 7 bases and V 6 bases, and 7 bases lay outside the gene matches. In DNA, the CDR3 is TGTGCCAGCAGCCCGGGACAGGGGGCTGTGAATGAGCAGTTCTTC. It codes for CASSPGQGAVNEQFF.

On this clonotype: The junction departs from the called germline gene at one end, perhaps through a read error. The chain employs TRBV11-2 and TRBJ2-3; tentative D call: TRBD2 (7 bases). Germline CDR1 reads SGHAT; CDR2 reads FQNNGV. The CDR3 has 14 amino acids. For the CDR3, the DNA is TGTGCCAACAGCTTAAGTGGGGGGGCCGATACGCAGTATTTT. Translating it yields CANSLSGGADTQYF.

This clonotype has ten or more counts. The V gene is TRBV4-3, the J gene TRBJ2-7; D is unresolved. V was shortened by 0 bases and J by 0 bases, with 6 bases between the two germline ends. This CDR3 has 14 residues. CDR1 and CDR2 from the germline V gene are LGHNA and YSLEER. CDR3 amino acids: CASSQEAGSYEQYF. Written as DNA, the CDR3 is TGCGCCAGCAGCCAAGAGGCTGGCTCCTACGAGCAGTACTTC.

In this sample, this clonotype turned up many times. V is TRBV12-3 or TRBV12-4 and J is TRBJ2-3; 8 positions agree with TRBD1. The CDR3 has 14 residues. With V trimmed by 7 bases and J by 2 bases, 5 bases remained unmatched. CDR3 sequence: CASTPGQDTDTQYF. In DNA, the CDR3 is TGTGCCAGCACCCCGGGACAGGACACAGATACGCAGTATTTT.

The table lists this clonotype with many counts. The rearrangement links TRBV7-9 to TRBJ1-1, with D hard to call. Germline CDR1 is SEHNR and CDR2 is FQNEAQ (reference sequence). V gave up 2 bases and J gave up 7 bases, with 11 bases separating them. The CDR3 has 13 amino acids. The CDR3 protein is CASSLSRTGEAFF. The CDR3 bases are TGTGCCAGCAGCTTATCCCGGACGGGTGAAGCTTTCTTT.

This clonotype occurred many times. Written as DNA, the CDR3 is TGTGCCAGCAAAGGGACTAGCGGGCTACGAATTAGCACAGATACGCAGTATTTT. Encoded protein: CASKGTSGLRISTDTQYF. This chain links TRBV6-2 or TRBV6-3 with TRBJ2-3; 12 nucleotides agree with TRBD2. CDR1 and CDR2 from the germline V gene are MNHEY and SVGEGT. With 7 bases clipped from V and 0 bases from J, the junction kept 11 bases outside the gene matches. The CDR3 extends over 18 amino acids.

This clonotype showed up many times. The gene calls are TRBV2 and TRBJ2-6; 10 nucleotides line up with TRBD1. The CDR3 contains 16 residues. Unmatched junction bases numbered 3, after V lost 7 bases and J lost 0 bases. Germline V gene sequence: CDR1 SNHLY, CDR2 FYNNEI. DNA for the CDR3: TGTGCCAGCATTAGGACAGGGGGCTCTGGGGCCAACGTCCTGACTTTC. This translates into CASIRTGGSGANVLTF.